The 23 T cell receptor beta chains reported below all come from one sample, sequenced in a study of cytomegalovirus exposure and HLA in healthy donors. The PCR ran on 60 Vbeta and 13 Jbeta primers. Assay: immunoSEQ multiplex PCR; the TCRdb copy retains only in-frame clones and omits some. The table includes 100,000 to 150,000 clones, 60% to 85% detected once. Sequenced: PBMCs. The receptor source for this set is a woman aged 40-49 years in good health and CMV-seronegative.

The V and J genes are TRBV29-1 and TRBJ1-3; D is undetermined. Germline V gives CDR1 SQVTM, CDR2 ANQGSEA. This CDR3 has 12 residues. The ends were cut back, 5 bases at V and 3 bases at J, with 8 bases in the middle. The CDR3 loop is CSVSEVGNTIYF. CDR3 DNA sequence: TGCAGCGTTTCAGAGGTTGGAAACACCATATATTTT.

The CDR3 reads CASSRSGLAGLSYEQYF. As DNA, the CDR3 is TGTGCCAGCTCCAGAAGTGGGCTAGCGGGCCTGTCCTACGAGCAGTACTTC. This sequence joins TRBV2 and TRBJ2-7, with 8 bases aligning to TRBD2. Germline CDR1 is SNHLY and CDR2 is FYNNEI. The length of the CDR3 is 17 residues. The junction had 16 bases not matched to a gene; V was cut back by 8 bases and J by 1 base. Combining the CDR3 with reference TRBV2 and TRBJ2-7 gives the whole variable domain EPEVTQTPSHQVTQMGQEVILRCVPISNHLYFYWYRQILGQKVEFLVSFYNNEISEKSEIFDDQFSVERPDGSNFTLKIRSTKLEDSAMYFCASSRSGLAGLSYEQYFGPGTRLTVT.

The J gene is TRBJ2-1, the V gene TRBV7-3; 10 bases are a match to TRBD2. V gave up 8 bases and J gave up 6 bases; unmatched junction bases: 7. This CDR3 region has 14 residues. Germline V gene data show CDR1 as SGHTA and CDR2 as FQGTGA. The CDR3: CASSGLAGVNEQFF. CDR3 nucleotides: TGTGCCAGCTCTGGGCTAGCGGGAGTCAATGAGCAGTTCTTC.

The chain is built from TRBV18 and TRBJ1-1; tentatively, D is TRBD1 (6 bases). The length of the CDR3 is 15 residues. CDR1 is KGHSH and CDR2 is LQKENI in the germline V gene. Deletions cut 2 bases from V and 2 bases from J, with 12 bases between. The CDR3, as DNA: TGTGCCAGCTCACCAGGCAGGGGCGCTAACACTGAAGCTTTCTTT. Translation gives CASSPGRGANTEAFF.

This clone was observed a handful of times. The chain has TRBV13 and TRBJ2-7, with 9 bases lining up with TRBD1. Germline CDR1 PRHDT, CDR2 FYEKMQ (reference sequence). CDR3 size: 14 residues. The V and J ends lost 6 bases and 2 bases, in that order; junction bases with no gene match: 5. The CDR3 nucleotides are TGTGCCAGCAGTCATCGGACAGGGGCCTACGAGCAGTACTTC. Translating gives CASSHRTGAYEQYF. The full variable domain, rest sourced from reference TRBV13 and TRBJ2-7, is AAGVIQSPRHLIKEKRETATLKCYPIPRHDTVYWYQQGPGQDPQFLISFYEKMQSDKGSIPDRFSAQQFSDYHSELNMSSLELGDSALYFCASSHRTGAYEQYFGPGTRLTVT.

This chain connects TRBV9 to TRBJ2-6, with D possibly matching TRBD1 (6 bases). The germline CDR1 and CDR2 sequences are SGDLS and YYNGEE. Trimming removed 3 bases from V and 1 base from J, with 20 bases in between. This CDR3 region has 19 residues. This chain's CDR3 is CASSDQTGTKHSGANVLTF. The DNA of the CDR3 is TGTGCCAGCAGCGATCAAACCGGGACAAAGCATTCTGGGGCCAACGTCCTGACTTTC.

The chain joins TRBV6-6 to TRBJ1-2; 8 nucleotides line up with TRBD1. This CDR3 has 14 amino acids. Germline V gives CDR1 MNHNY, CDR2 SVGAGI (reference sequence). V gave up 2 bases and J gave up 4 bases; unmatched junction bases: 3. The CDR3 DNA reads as TGTGCCAGCAGTTACAGGACAGGGTCCTATGGCTACACCTTC. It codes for CASSYRTGSYGYTF.

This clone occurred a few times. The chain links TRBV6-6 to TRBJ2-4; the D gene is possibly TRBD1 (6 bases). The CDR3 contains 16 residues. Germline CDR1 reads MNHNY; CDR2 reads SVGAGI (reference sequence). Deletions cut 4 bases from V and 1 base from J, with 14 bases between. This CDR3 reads CASSSQGPIAKNIQYF. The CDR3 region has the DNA TGTGCCAGCAGTTCACAGGGTCCAATCGCCAAAAACATTCAGTACTTC.

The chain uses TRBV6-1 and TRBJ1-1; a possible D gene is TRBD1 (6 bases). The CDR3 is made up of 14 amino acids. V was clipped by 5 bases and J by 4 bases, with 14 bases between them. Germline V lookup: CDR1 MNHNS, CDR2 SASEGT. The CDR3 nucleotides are TGTGCCAGCAGTCCCTTGGGAGGGGGCACTGAAGCTTTCTTT. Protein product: CASSPLGGGTEAFF.

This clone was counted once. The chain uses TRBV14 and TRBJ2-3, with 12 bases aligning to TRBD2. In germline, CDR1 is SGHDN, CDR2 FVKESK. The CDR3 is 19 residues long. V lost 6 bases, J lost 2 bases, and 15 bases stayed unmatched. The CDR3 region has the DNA TGTGCCAGCAGGCCTAACACCGGACTAGCGGGGCGTCCCACAGATACGCAGTATTTT. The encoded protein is CASRPNTGLAGRPTDTQYF.

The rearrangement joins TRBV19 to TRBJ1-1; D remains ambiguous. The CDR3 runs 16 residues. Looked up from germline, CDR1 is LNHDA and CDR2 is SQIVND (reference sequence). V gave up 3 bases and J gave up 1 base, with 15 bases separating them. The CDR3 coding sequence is TGTGCCAGTAGTATCCTCGGAGGCAGCCGGAACACTGAAGCTTTCTTT. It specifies CASSILGGSRNTEAFF.

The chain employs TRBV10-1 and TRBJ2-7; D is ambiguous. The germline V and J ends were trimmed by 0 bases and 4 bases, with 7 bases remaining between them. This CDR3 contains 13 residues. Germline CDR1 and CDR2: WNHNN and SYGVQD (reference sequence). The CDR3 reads CASSESPYYEQYF. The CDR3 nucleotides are TGCGCCAGCAGTGAGTCGCCCTATTACGAGCAGTACTTC.

The CDR3: CASSPWAPDTQYF. CDR3 coding DNA: TGTGCCAGCAGCCCTTGGGCCCCGGATACGCAGTATTTT. V gene TRBV7-3 combines with J gene TRBJ2-3; D uncertain. V dropped 5 bases and J dropped 6 bases, with 12 bases sitting between them. Germline CDR1 reads SGHTA; CDR2 reads FQGTGA. The CDR3 contains 13 residues. Using reference TRBV7-3 and TRBJ2-3 for the parts outside the CDR3, the full variable domain is GAGVSQTPSNKVTEKGKYVELRCDPISGHTALYWYRQSLGQGPEFLIYFQGTGAADDSGLPNDRFFAVRPEGSVSTLKIQRTERGDSAVYLCASSPWAPDTQYFGPGTRLTVL.

CDR3 nucleotides: TGTGCCAGCAGGAAAGGAGGGCTCCTGACGTTGGAGCAGTACTTC. The encoded protein is CASRKGGLLTLEQYF. The rearrangement uses TRBV28 and TRBJ2-7; perhaps TRBD2 as D (6 bases). There are 15 residues in the CDR3. The V end was cut by 6 bases, the J end by 7 bases, with 22 bases between. Looked up from germline, CDR1 is MDHEN and CDR2 is SYDVKM.

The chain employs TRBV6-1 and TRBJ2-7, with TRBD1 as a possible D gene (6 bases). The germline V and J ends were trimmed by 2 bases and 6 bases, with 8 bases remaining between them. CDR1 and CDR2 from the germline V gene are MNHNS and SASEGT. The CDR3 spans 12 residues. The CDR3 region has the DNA TGTGCCAGCAGTGAATTAGGGGGCGAGCAGTACTTC. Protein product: CASSELGGEQYF.

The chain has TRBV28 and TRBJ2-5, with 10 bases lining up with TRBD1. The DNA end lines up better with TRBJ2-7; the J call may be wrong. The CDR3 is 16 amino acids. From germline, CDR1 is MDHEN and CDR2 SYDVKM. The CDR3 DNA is TGTGCCAGCAGTCCCCATCCGACAGGGGGCAGGTACGAGCAGTACTTC. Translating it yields CASSPHPTGGRYEQYF.

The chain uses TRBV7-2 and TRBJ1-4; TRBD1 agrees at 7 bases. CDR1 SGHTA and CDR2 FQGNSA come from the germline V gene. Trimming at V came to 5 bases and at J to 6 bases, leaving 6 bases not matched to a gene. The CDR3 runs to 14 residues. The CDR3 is CASSPRQGDEKLFF. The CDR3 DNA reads TGTGCCAGCAGCCCGCGACAGGGTGATGAAAAACTGTTTTTT.

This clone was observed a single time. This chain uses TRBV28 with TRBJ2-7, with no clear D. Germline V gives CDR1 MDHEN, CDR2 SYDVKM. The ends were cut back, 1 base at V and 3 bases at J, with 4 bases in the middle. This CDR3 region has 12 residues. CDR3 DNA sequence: TGTGCCAGCAGTTTATTAGACTACGAGCAGTACTTC. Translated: CASSLLDYEQYF.

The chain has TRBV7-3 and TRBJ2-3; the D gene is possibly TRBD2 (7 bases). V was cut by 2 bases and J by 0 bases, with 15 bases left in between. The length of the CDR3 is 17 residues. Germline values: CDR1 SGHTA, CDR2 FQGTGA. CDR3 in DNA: TGTGCCAGCAGCTTAGGAAGAAGGGGGGGGAGCACAGATACGCAGTATTTT. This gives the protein CASSLGRRGGSTDTQYF.

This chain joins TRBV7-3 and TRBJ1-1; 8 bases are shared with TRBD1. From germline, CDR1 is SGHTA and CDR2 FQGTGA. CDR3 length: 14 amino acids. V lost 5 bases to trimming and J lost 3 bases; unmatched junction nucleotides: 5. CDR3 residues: CASSPGQGDTEAFF. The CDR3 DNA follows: TGTGCCAGCAGCCCCGGACAGGGCGACACTGAAGCTTTCTTT.

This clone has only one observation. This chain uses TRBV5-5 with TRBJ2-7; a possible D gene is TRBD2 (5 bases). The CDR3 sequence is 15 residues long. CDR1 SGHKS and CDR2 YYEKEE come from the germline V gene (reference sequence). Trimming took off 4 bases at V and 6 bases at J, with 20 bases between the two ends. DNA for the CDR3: TGTGCCAGCAGCCGTGAATGGGTCTCGGGGAGCGAGCAGTACTTC. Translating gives CASSREWVSGSEQYF. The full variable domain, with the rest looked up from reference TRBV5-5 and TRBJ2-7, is DAGVTQSPTHLIKTRGQQVTLRCSPISGHKSVSWYQQVLGQGPQFIFQYYEKEERGRGNFPDRFSARQFPNYSSELNVNALLLGDSALYLCASSREWVSGSEQYFGPGTRLTVT.

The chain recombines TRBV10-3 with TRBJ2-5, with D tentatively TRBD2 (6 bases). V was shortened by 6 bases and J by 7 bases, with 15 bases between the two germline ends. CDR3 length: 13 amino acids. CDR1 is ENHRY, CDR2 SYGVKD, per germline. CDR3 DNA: TGTGCCATCAGAACCGGGACTGCTGGGACCCAGTACTTC. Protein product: CAIRTGTAGTQYF.

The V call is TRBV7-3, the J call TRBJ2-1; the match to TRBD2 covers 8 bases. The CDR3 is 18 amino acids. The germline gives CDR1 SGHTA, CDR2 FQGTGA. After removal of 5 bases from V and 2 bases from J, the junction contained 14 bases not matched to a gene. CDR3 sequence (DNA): TGTGCCAGCAGCGATACATCAGCGGGAGTCCGTACCTACAATGAGCAGTTCTTC. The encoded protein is CASSDTSAGVRTYNEQFF.